This T cell receptor (beta chain) stems from a study of shared clonotypes between healthy human individuals. Study as a whole: Two women and three men aged 18 to 49 made up the donors. CD4 naive and CD4 memory each took three plates per donor, while CD8 naive took two and CD8 memory one.

Replicate sorted-subset PCRs were loaded with around 220 ng DNA, roughly 33,000 T cell genomes. Per the original methods: In the immunoSEQ data, sequences were junction-only and lacked quality scores, so filtering differed. Method: immunoSEQ multiplex PCR; TCRdb's copy keeps in-frame clones and lacks some. V and J calls and clone size come straight from that table; D and trimming were deduced from the DNA. Altogether approximately 700,000 clones are present, around four fifths being singletons, with the ten largest covering around 1.7%. The CDR3 consists of 13 residues. Germline CDR1 SGHDN, CDR2 FVKESK. V was shortened by 4 bases and J by 0 bases, with 6 bases between the two germline ends.

V gene TRBV14 combines with J gene TRBJ1-2, with TRBD1 as a possible D gene (5 bases). Sequencing input: memory CD4+ T cells sorted from blood. As to subset: CD45RA-negative fraction. This receptor was taken from a woman in her thirties in good health. The CDR3 is CASSRGPNYGYTF. In nucleotides, the CDR3 is TGTGCCAGCAGCCGGGGACCTAACTATGGCTACACCTTC.